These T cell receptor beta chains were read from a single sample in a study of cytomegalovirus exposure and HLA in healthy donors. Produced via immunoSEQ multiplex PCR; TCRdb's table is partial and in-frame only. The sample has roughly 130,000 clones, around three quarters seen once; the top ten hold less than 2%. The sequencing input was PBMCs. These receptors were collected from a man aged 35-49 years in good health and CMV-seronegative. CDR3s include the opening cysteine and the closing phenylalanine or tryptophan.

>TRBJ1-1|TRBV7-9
CSSSQGFGNTEAFF
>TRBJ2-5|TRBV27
CANSRISVIGGWETQYF
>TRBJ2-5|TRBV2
CASKTSGQETQYF
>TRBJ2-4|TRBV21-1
CASSKYQCIGIGTGKCSQYF
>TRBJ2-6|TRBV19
CASSIPGSGANGLTF
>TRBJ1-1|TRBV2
CASSEIGGGLGTEAFF
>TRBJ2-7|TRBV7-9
CASSLFQGVTYEQYF
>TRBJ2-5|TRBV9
CASSVGGHVPTQETQYF
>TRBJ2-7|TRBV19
CASSPWTGGEQYF
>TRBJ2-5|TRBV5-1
CASSSTGGARSETQYF
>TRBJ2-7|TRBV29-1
CSVVGGVPYEQYF
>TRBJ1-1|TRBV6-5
CASSYSGQWTEAFF
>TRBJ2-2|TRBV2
CASRAGTRDTGELFF
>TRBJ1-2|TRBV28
CASSQSGTGDVYGYTF
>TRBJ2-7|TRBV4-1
CASSHAGRDYEQYF
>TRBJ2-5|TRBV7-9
CASSFGGAGQETQYF
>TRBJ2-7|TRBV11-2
CASSLGASSYEQYF
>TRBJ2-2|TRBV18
CASSLQGSTGELFF
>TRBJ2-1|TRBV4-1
CASSQVQGSYNEQFF
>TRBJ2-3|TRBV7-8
CASSSWTGGSDTQYF
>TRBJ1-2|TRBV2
CASSEQGGYGYTF
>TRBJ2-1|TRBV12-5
CASGLAGTSRLDEQFF
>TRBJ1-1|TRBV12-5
CASGPDRGAETEAFF
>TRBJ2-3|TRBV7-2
CASSLVSARRTDTQYF
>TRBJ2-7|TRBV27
CASSDGTSGGGEQYF
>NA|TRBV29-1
CSVLDSGGKSYEQYF
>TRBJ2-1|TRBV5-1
CASSYKEVYNEQFF
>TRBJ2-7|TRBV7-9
CASSGAGNYYEQYF
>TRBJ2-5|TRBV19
CASSIAVDQETQYF
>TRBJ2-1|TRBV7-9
CASSFGGRDSYNEQFF
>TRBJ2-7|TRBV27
CASSLKGLGKGYEQYF
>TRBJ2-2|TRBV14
CASSPDSFRTGELFF
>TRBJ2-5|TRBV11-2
CASSLDSRETQYF
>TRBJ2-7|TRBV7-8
CASSRGRDTRYEQYF
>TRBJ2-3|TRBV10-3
CAISLGLAVSDTQYF
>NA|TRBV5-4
CASSLGTGGPYEQYF
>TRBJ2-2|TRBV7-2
CASSPMGLAGGLTGELFF
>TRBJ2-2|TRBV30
CAWRGATGELFF
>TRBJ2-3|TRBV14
CASSYTDTQYF
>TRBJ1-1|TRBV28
CASSLPSTGKSQTEAFF
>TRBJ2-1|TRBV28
CASRRAGTTNNEQFF
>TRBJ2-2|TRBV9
CASSEGGRTGELFF
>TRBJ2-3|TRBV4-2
CASSQDFLNTDTQYF
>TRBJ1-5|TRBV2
CASSGTGEGQPQHF
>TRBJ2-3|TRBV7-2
CASSLTSGGTDTQYF
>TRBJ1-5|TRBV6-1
CASRIGLSSAQHF
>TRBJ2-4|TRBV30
CAWSSDGAIQYF
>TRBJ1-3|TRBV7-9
CSSTGTTWTGNTIYF
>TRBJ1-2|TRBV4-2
CASSQDNGGNYGYTF
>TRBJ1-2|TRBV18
CARGGGRGRIGYTF
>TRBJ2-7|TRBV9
CASSVYPGLASEQYF
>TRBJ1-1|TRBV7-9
CASSRGREDTEAFF
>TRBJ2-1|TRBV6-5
CASSYSGGDNEQFF
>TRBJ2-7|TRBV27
CASSLGTGDSYEQYF
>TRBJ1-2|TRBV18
CASSPSGQDNYGYTF